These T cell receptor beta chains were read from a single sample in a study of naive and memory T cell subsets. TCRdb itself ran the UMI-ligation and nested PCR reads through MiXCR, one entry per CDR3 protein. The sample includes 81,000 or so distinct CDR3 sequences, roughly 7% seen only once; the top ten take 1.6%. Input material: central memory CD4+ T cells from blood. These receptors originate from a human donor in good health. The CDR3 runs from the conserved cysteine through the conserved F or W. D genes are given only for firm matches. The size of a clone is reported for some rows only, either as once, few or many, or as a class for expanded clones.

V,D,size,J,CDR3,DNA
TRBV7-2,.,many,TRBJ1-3,CASSSGVRGNTIYF,TGTGCCAGCAGCTCAGGGGTTAGAGGAAACACCATATATTTT
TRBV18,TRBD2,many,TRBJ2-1,CASSPLGLAGSYNEQFF,TGTGCCAGCTCACCGCTAGGACTAGCGGGCTCCTACAATGAGCAGTTCTTC
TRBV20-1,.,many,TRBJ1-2,CSAREANYGYTF,TGCAGTGCTAGGGAAGCTAACTATGGCTACACCTTC
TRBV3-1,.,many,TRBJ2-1,CASSHRGTHNEQFF,TGTGCCAGCAGCCATCGCGGGACCCACAATGAGCAGTTCTTC
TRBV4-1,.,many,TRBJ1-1,CASSLAGMNTEAFF,TGCGCCAGCAGCCTCGCTGGCATGAACACTGAAGCTTTCTTT
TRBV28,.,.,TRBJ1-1,CASRRARAQNTEAFF,TGTGCCAGCAGACGAGCGAGGGCCCAAAACACTGAAGCTTTCTTT
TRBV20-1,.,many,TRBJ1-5,CSARAPRGSNQPQHF,TGCAGTGCTAGAGCGCCAAGGGGTAGCAATCAGCCCCAGCATTTT
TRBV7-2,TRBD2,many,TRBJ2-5,CASSDTGRTSGRETQYF,TGTGCCAGCAGCGATACGGGGCGGACTAGCGGGAGAGAGACCCAGTACTTC
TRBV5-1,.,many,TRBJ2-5,CASSLTWGRETQYF,TGCGCCAGCAGCCTGACATGGGGCCGGGAGACCCAGTACTTC
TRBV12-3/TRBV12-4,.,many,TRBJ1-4,CASSLIGQPEKLFF,TGTGCCAGCAGTTTAATAGGACAGCCTGAAAAACTGTTTTTT
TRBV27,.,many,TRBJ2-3,CASSLQKPSTDTQYF,TGTGCCAGCAGCCTACAGAAACCTAGCACAGATACGCAGTATTTT
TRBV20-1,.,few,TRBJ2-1,CSARKRAASSYNEQFF,TGCAGTGCTAGAAAAAGGGCGGCTAGCTCCTACAATGAGCAGTTCTTC
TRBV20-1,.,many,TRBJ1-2,CSPGRSYGYTF,TGCAGTCCTGGACGAAGCTATGGCTACACCTTC
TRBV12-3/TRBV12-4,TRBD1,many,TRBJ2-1,CASSPQLSGQGSEQFF,TGTGCCAGCAGCCCCCAACTATCCGGACAGGGAAGTGAGCAGTTCTTC
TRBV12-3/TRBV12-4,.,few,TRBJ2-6,CATTRWGVGANVLTF,TGTGCCACCACCCGTTGGGGGGTTGGGGCCAACGTCCTGACTTTC
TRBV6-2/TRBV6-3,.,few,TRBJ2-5,CASRPGDTLTGETQYF,TGTGCCAGCAGACCCGGGGACACTCTAACTGGAGAGACCCAGTACTTC
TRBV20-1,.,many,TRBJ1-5,CSARFRGSGYQPQHF,TGCAGTGCTCGCTTTCGAGGTTCGGGTTATCAGCCCCAGCATTTT